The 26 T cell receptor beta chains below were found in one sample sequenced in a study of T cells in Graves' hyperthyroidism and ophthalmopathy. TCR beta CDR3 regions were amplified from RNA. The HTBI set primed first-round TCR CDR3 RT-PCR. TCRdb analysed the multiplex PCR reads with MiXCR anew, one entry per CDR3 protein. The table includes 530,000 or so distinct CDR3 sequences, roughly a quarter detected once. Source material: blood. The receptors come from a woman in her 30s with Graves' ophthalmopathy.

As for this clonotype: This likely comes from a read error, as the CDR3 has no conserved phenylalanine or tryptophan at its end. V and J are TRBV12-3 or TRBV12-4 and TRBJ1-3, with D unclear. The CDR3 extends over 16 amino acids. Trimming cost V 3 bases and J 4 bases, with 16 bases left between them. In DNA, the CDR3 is TGTGCCAGCAGTTTTTTTTCGGATCCGGGCGGAAACACCATATATTAT. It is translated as CASSFFSDPGGNTIYY.

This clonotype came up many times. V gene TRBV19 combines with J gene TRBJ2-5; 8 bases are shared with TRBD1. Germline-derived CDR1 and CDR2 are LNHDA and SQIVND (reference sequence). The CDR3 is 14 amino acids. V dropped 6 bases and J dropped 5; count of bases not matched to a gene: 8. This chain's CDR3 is CASRASGGAETQYF. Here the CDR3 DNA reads TGTGCCAGTAGAGCGTCAGGGGGCGCCGAGACCCAGTACTTC.

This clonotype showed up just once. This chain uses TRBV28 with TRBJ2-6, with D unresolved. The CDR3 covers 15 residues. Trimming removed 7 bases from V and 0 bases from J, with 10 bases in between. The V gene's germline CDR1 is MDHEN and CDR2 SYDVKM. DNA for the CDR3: TGTGCCAGCAACCGGTGGGTCTCTGGGGCCAACGTCCTGACTTTC. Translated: CASNRWVSGANVLTF.

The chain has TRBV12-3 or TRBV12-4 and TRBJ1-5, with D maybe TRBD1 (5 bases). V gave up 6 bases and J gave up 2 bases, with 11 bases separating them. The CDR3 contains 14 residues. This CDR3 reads CASRSGPRNQPQHF. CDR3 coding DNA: TGTGCCAGCAGGTCGGGGCCTCGCAATCAGCCCCAGCATTTT.

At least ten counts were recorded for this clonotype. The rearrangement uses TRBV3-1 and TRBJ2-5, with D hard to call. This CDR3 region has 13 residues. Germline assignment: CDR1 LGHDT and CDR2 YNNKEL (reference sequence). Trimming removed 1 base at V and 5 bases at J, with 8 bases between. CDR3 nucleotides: TGTGCCAGCAGCCAAGCCGGCTGGGAGACCCAGTACTTC. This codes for CASSQAGWETQYF.

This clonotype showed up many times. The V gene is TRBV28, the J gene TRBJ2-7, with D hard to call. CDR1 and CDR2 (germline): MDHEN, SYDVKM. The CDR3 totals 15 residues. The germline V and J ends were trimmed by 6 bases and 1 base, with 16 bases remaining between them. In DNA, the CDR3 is TGTGCCAGCAGCACACACCAGGACCTTTCCTACGAGCAGTACTTC. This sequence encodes CASSTHQDLSYEQYF.

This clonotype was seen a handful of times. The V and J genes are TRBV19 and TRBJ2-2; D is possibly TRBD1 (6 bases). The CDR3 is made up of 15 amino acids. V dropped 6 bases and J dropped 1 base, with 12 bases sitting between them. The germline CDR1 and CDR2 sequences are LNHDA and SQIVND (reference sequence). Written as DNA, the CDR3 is TGTGCCAGTAGACCTCCGGGACAGAACACCGGGGAGCTGTTTTTT. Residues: CASRPPGQNTGELFF.

CDR3 region: CASSFLGLAGQETQYF. The CDR3 nucleotides read TGTGCCAGCAGCTTTTTGGGGCTAGCGGGCCAAGAGACCCAGTACTTC. This chain uses TRBV5-4 with TRBJ2-5; 8 positions agree with TRBD2. Germline trimming cut 2 bases from V and 1 base from J; bases unmatched to any gene: 7. The CDR3 runs to 16 residues. Per germline, CDR1 SGHNT and CDR2 YYREEE (reference sequence).

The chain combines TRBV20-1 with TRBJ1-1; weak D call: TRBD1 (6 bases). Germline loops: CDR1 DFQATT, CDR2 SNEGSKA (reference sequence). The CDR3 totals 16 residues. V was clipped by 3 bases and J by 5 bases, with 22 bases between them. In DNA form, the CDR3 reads TGCAGTGCTAGCCGTTTTTTTGGGGGCGCAGGGACTGAAGCTTTCTTT. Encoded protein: CSASRFFGGAGTEAFF.

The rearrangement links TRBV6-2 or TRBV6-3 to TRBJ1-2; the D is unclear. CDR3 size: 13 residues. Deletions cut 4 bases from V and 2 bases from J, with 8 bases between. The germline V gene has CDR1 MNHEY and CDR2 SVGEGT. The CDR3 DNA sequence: TGTGCCAGCAGTTGGTCGCAGAACTATGGCTACACCTTC. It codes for CASSWSQNYGYTF.

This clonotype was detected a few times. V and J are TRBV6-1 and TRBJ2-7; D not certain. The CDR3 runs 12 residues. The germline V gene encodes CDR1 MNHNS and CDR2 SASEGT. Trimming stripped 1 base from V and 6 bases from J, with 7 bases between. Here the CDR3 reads CASSEGQFEQYF. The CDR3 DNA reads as TGTGCCAGCAGTGAAGGCCAGTTCGAGCAGTACTTC.

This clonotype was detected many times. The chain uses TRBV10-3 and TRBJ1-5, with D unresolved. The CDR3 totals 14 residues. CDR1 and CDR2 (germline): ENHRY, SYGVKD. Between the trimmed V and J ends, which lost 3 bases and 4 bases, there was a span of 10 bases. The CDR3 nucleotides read TGTGCCATCAGTGATCGGGGAGCTAATCAGCCCCAGCATTTT. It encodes CAISDRGANQPQHF.

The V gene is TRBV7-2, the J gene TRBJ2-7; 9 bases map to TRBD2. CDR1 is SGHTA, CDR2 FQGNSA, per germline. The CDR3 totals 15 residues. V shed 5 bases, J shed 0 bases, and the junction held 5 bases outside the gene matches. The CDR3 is CASSRLAGNSYEQYF. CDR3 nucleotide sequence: TGTGCCAGCAGCCGTCTAGCGGGGAACTCCTACGAGCAGTACTTC.

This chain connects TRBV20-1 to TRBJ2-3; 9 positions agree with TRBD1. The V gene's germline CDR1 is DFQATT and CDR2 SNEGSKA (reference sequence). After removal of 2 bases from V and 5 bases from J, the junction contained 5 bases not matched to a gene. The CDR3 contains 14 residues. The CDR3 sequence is CSARTGGAVDTQYF. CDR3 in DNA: TGCAGTGCTAGAACAGGGGGCGCGGTAGATACGCAGTATTTT.

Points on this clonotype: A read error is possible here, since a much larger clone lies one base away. CDR3 loop: CASSPISGVDTRELFF. In DNA form, the CDR3 reads TGTGCCAGCAGTCCGATTAGCGGGGTGGACACCAGGGAGCTGTTTTTT. The chain uses TRBV12-3 or TRBV12-4 and TRBJ2-2; the match to TRBD2 covers 8 bases. This CDR3 is built from 16 residues.

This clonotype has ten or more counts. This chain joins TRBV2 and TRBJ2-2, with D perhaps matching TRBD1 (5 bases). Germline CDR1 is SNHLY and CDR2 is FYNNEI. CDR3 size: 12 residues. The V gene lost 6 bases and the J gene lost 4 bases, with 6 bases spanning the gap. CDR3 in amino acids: CASRTVTGELFF. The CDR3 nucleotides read TGTGCCAGCAGGACAGTCACCGGGGAGCTGTTTTTT.

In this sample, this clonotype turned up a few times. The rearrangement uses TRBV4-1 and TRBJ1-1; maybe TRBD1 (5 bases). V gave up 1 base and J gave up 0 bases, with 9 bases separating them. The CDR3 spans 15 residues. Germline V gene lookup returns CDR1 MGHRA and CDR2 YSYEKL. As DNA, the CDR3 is TGCGCCAGCAGCCAAGTTAGACAGTTGAACACTGAAGCTTTCTTT. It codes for CASSQVRQLNTEAFF.

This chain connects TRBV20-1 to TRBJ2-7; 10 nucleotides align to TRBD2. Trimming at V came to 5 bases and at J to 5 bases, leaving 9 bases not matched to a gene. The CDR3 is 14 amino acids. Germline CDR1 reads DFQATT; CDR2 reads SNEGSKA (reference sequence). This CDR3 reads CSAQGGTSANEQYF. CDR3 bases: TGCAGTGCTCAAGGCGGGACTAGCGCAAACGAGCAGTACTTC.

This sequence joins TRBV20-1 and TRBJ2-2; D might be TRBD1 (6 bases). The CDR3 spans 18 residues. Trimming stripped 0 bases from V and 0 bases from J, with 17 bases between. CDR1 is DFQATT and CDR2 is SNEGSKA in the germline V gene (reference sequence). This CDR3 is CSARDGGRGVANTGELFF. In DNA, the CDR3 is TGCAGTGCTAGAGATGGGGGCAGGGGAGTAGCGAACACCGGGGAGCTGTTTTTT.

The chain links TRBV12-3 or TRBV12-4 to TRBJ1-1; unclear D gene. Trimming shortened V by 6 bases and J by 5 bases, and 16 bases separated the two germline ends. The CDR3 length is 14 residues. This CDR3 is CASSFRAPRTEAFF. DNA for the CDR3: TGTGCCAGCAGCTTTCGGGCCCCTAGGACTGAAGCTTTCTTT.

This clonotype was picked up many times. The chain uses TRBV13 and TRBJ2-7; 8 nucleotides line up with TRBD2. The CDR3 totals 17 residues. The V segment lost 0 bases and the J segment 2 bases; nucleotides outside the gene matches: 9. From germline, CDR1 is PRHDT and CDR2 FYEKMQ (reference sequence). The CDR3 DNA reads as TGTGCCAGCAGCTTAGGTTTGAGCGGGGGACCCACCTACGAGCAGTACTTC. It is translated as CASSLGLSGGPTYEQYF.

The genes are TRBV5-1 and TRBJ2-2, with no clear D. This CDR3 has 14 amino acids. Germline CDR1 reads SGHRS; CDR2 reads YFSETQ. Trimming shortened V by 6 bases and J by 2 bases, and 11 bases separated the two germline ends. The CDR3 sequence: CASTNSPNTGELFF. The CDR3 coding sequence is TGCGCCAGCACAAACAGCCCTAACACCGGGGAGCTGTTTTTT.

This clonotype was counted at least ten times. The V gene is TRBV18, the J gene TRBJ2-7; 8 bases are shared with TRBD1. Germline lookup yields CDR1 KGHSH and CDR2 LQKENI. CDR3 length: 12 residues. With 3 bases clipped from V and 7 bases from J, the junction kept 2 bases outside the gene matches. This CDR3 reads CASSPYRGEQYF. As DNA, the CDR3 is TGTGCCAGCTCACCGTACAGGGGGGAGCAGTACTTC.

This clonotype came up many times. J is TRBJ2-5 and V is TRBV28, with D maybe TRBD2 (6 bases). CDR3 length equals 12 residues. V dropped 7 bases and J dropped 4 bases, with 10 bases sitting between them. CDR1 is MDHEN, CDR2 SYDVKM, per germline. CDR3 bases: TGTGCCAGCAAGCGGAGGGGAGAGACCCAGTACTTC. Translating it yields CASKRRGETQYF.

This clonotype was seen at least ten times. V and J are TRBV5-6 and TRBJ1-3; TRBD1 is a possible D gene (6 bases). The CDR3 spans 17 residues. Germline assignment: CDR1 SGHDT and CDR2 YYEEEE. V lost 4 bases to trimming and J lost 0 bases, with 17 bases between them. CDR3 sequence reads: CASSIPGGISSGNTIYF. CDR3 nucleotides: TGTGCCAGCAGCATTCCCGGGGGCATTTCCTCTGGAAACACCATATATTTT.

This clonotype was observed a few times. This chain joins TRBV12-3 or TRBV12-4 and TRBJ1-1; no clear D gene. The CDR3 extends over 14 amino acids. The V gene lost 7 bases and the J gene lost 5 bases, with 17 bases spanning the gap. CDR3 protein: CASTRLGRGTEAFF. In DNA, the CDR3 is TGTGCCAGCACCAGACTCGGCCGGGGAACTGAAGCTTTCTTT.